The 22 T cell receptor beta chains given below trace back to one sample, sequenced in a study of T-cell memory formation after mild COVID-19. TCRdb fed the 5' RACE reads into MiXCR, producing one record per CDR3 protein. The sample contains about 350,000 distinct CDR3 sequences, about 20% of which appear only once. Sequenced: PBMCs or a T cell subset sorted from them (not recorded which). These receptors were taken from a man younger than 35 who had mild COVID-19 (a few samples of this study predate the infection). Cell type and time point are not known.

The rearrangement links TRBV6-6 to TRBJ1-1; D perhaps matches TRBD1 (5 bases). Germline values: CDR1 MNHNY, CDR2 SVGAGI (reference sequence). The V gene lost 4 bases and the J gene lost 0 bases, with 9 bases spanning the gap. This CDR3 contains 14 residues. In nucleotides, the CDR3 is TGTGCCAGCAGTTTGGCCAGGGTGAACACTGAAGCTTTCTTT. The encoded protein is CASSLARVNTEAFF.

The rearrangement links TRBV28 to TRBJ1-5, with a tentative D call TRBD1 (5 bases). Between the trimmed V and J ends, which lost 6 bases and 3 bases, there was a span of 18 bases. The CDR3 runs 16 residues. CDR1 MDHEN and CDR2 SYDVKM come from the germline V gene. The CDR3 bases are TGTGCCAGCAGCTCTCTAATGACAGCAATCAATCAGCCCCAGCATTTT. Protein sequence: CASSSLMTAINQPQHF. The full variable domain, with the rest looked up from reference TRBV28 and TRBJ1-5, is DVKVTQSSRYLVKRTGEKVFLECVQDMDHENMFWYRQDPGLGLRLIYFSYDVKMKEKGDIPEGYSVSREKKERFSLILESASTNQTSMYLCASSSLMTAINQPQHFGDGTRLSIL.

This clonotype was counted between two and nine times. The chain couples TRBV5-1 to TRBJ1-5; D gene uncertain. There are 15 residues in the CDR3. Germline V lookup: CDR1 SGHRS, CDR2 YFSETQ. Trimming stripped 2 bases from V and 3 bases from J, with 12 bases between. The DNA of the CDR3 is TGCGCCAGCAGCTTATGGGGTAGCCCCAATCAGCCCCAGCATTTT. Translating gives CASSLWGSPNQPQHF.

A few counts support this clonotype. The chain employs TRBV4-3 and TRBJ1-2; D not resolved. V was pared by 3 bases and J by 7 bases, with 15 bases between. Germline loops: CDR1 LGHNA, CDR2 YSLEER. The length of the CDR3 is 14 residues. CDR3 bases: TGCGCCAGCAGCCAGATTCCGGGGATAGGTGGCTACACCTTC. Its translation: CASSQIPGIGGYTF.

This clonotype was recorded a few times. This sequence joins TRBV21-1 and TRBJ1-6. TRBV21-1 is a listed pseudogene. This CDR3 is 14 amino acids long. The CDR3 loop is CASSKVWNNSPLHF. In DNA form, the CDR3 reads TGTGCCAGCAGCAAAGTGTGGAATAATTCACCCCTCCACTTT.

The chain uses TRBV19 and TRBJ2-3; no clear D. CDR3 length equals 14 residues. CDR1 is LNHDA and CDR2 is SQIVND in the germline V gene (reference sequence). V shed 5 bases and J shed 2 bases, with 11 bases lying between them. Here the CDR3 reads CASSPARLTDTQYF. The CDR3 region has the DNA TGTGCCAGTAGTCCTGCCAGACTCACAGATACGCAGTATTTT.

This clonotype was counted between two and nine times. The CDR3 coding sequence is TGCGCCAGCAGAAGGGACGAGGGTTTCTACGAGCAGTACTTC. Translated: CASRRDEGFYEQYF. This chain uses TRBV5-1 with TRBJ2-7; D might be TRBD1 or TRBD2, each matching 5 bases. Trimming removed 5 bases from V and 3 bases from J, with 15 bases in between. The CDR3 runs 14 residues. Germline V lookup: CDR1 SGHRS, CDR2 YFSETQ.

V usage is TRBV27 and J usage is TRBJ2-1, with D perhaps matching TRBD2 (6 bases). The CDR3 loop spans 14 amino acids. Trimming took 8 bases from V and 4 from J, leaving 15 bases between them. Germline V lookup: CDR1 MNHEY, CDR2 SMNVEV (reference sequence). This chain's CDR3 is CASGLRGGYNEQFF. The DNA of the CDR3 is TGTGCCAGCGGGTTGCGGGGCGGTTACAATGAGCAGTTCTTC.

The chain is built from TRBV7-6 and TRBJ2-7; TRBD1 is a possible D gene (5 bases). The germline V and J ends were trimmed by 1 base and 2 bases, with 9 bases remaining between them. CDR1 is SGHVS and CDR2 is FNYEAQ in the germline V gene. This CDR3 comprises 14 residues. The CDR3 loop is CASSLGGQAYEQYF. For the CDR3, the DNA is TGTGCCAGCAGCTTAGGAGGACAAGCCTACGAGCAGTACTTC.

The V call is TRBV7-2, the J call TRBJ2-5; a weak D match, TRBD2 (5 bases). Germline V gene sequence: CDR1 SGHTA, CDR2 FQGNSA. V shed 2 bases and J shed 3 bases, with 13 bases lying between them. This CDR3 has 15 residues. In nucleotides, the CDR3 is TGTGCCAGCAGCTTAAACGGGAACACGAAAGAGACCCAGTACTTC. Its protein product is CASSLNGNTKETQYF.

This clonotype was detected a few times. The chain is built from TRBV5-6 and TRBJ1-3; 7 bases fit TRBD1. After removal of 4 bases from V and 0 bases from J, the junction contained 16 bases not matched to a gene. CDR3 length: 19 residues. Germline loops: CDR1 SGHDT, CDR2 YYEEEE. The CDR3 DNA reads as TGTGCCAGCAGCCCGATGCGACAGGGCCCTCTCCACTCTGGAAACACCATATATTTT. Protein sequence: CASSPMRQGPLHSGNTIYF.

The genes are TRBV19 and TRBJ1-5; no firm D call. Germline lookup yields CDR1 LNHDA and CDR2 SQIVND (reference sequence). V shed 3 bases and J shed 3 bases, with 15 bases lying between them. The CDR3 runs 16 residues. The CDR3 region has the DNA TGTGCCAGTAGTATTGGTCCGAACCCGGTCAATCAGCCCCAGCATTTT. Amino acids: CASSIGPNPVNQPQHF. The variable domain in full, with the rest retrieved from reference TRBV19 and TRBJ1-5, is DGGITQSPKYLFRKEGQNVTLSCEQNLNHDAMYWYRQDPGQGLRLIYYSQIVNDFQKGDIAEGYSVSREKKESFPLTVTSAQKNPTAFYLCASSIGPNPVNQPQHFGDGTRLSIL.

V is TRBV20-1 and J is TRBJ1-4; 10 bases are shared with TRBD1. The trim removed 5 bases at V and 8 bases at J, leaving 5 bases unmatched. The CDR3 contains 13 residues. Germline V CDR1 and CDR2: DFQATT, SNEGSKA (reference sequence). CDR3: CSAHLTGGEKLFF. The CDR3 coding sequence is TGCAGTGCTCACTTGACAGGGGGCGAAAAACTGTTTTTT.

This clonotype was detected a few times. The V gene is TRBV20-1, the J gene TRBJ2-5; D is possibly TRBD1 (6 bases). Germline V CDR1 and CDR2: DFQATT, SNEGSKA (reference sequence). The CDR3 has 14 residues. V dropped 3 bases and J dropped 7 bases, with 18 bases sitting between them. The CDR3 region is CSASVLGAQGTQYF. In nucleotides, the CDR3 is TGCAGTGCTAGTGTCTTGGGGGCCCAGGGGACCCAGTACTTC.

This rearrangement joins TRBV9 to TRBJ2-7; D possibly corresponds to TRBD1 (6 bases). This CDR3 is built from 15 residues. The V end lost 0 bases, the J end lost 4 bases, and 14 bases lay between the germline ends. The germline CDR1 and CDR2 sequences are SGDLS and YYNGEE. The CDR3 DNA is TGTGCCAGCAGCGTAGGATCGCAGGGGTCGTACGAGCAGTACTTC. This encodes CASSVGSQGSYEQYF.

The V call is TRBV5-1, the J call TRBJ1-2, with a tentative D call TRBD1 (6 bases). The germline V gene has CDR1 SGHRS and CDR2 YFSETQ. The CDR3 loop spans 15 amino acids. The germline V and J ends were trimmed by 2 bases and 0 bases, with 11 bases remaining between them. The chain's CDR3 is CASSLVQGPNYGYTF. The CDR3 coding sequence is TGCGCCAGCAGCTTAGTTCAGGGGCCTAACTATGGCTACACCTTC.

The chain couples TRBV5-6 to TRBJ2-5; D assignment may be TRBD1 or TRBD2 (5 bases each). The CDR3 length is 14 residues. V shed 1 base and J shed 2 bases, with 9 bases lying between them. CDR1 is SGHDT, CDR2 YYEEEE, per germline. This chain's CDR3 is CASSLWGRQETQYF. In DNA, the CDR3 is TGTGCCAGCAGCTTGTGGGGGAGACAAGAGACCCAGTACTTC.

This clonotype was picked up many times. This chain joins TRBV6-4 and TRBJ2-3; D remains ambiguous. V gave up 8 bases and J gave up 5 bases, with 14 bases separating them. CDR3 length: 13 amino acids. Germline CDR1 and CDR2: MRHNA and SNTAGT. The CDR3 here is CASAFRSQDTQYF. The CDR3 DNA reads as TGTGCCAGCGCCTTCCGCTCCCAAGATACGCAGTATTTT.

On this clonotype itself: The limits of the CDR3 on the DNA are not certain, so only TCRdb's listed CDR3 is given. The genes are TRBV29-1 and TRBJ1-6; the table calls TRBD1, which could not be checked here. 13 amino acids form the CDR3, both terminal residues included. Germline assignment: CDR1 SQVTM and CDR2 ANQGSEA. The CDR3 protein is CSVEFGQGAPIHF.

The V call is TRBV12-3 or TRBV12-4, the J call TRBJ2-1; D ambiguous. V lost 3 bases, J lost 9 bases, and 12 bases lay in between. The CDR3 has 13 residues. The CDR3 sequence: CASSLGRSIEQFF. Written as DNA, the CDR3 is TGTGCCAGCAGTTTGGGCAGAAGTATTGAGCAGTTCTTC.

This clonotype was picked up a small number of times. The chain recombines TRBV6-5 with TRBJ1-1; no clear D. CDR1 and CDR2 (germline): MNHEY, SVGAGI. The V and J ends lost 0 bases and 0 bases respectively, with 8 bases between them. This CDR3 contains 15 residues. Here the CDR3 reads CASSYSIGMNTEAFF. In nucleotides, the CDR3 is TGTGCCAGCAGTTACTCGATAGGGATGAACACTGAAGCTTTCTTT.

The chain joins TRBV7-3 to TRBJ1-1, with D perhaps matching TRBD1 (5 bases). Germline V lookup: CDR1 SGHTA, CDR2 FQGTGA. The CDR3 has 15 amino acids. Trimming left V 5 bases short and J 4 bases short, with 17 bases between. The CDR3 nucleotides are TGTGCCAGCAGCCAGGGCCCGACCTGGGGCACTGAAGCTTTCTTT. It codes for CASSQGPTWGTEAFF.